These T cell receptor beta chains were read from a single sample in a study of CD8+ T cells in alopecia areata. The table came from immunoSEQ multiplex PCR; TCRdb's copy has only in-frame clones and leaves some out. The repertoire holds 190,000 or so clones, with nearly 60% as singletons. This sample comprised CD4+ T cells sorted from blood, obtained at week 24, from a patient treated with tofacitinib. All receptors come from a human donor with alopecia areata. Each CDR3 is given with its conserved first and last residue.

v_call	j_call	cdr3_aa
TRBV7-2	TRBJ2-1	CASSPGTSGSYEQFF
TRBV30	TRBJ1-5	CAWSVGWAGRNQPQHF
TRBV15	TRBJ2-7	CATSMGDRGHIEQYF
TRBV11-1	TRBJ1-1	CASSLDRPNPPNTEAFF
TRBV5-1	TRBJ2-3	CASQMGGGTDTQYF
TRBV19	TRBJ2-3	CASTSTMAGGADTQYF
TRBV29-1	TRBJ1-3	CSVGEGNTIYF
TRBV7-6	TRBJ2-1	CASSDFGGDAYNEQFF
TRBV5-4	TRBJ2-1	CASSFSGRAGEQFF
TRBV7-9	TRBJ1-2	CASSLSAQGAGYTF